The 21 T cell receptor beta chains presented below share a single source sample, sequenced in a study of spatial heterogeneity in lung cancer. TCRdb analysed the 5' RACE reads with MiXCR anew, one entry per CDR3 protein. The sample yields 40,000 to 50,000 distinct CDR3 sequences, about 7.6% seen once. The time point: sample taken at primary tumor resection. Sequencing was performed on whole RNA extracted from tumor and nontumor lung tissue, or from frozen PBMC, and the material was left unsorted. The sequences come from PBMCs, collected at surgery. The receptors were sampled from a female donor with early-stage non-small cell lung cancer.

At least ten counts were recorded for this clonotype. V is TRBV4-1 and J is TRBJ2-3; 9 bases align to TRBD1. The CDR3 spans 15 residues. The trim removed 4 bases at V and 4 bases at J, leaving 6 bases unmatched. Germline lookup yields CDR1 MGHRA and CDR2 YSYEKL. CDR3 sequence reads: CASSLDRGFSDTQYF. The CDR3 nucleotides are TGCGCCAGCAGCCTGGACAGGGGATTTTCAGATACGCAGTATTTT.

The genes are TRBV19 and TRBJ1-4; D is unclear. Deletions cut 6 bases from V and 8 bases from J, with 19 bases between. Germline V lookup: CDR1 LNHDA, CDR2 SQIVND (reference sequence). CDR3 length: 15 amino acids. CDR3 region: CASSRKGTLGEKLFF. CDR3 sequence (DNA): TGTGCCAGTAGCCGGAAGGGTACATTGGGGGAAAAACTGTTTTTT. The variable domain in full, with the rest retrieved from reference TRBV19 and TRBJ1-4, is DGGITQSPKYLFRKEGQNVTLSCEQNLNHDAMYWYRQDPGQGLRLIYYSQIVNDFQKGDIAEGYSVSREKKESFPLTVTSAQKNPTAFYLCASSRKGTLGEKLFFGSGTQLSVL.

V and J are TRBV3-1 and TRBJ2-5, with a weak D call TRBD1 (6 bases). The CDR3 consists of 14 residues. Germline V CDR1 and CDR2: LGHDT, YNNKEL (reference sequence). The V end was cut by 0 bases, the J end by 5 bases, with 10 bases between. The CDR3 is CASSQEVTGETQYF. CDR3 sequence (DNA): TGTGCCAGCAGCCAAGAGGTCACAGGGGAGACCCAGTACTTC.

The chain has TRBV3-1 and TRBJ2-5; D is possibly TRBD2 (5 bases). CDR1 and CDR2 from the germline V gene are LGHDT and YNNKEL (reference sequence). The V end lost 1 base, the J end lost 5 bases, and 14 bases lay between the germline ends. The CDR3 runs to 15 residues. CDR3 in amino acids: CASSQVGLAGETQYF. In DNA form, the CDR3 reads TGTGCCAGCAGCCAAGTTGGTCTAGCCGGGGAGACCCAGTACTTC.

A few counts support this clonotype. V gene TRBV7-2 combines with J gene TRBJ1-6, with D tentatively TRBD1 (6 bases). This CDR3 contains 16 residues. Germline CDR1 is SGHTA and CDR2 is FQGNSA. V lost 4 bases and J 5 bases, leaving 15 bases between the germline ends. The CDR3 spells CASSWPKTGDNSPLHF. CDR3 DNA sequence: TGTGCCAGCAGCTGGCCTAAGACAGGAGATAATTCACCCCTCCACTTT.

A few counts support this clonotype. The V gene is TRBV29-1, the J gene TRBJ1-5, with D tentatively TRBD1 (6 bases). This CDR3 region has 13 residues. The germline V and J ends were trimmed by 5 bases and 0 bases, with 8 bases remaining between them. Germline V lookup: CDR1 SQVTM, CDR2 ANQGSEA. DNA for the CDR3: TGCAGCGTTAGGGACAATAGCAATCAGCCCCAGCATTTT. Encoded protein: CSVRDNSNQPQHF.

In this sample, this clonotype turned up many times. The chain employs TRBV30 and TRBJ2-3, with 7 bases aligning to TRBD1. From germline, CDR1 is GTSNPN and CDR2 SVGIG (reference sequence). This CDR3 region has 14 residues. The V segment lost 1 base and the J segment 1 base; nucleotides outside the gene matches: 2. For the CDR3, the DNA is TGTGCCTGGAGTGCAAGGGGGCGCACAGATACGCAGTATTTT. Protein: CAWSARGRTDTQYF.

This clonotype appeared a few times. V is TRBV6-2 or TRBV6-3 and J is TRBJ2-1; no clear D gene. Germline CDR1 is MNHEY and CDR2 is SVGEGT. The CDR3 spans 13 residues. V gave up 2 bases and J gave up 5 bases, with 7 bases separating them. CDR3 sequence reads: CASSYEAHNEQFF. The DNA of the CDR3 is TGTGCCAGCAGTTACGAGGCCCACAATGAGCAGTTCTTC.

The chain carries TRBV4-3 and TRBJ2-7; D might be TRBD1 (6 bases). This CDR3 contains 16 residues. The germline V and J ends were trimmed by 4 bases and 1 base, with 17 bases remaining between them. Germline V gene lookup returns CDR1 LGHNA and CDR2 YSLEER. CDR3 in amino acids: CASSPRTGTLSYEQYF. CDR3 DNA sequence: TGCGCCAGCAGCCCGAGAACCGGGACATTATCCTACGAGCAGTACTTC.

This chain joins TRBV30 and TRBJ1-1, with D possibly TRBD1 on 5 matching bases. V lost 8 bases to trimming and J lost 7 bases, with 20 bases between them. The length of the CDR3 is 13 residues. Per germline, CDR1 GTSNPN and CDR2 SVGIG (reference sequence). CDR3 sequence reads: CAQHDRGGVEAFF. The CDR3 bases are TGTGCCCAACATGACAGAGGTGGTGTTGAAGCTTTCTTT.

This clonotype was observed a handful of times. Here the CDR3 reads CASSLVSSSSSTDTQYF. The CDR3 DNA follows: TGCGCCAGCAGCTTGGTGTCTAGCTCGTCTAGCACAGATACGCAGTATTTT. The rearrangement joins TRBV5-1 to TRBJ2-3; a weak D match, TRBD2 (5 bases). Trimming took off 0 bases at V and 0 bases at J, with 14 bases between the two ends. The CDR3 totals 17 residues. The germline CDR1 and CDR2 sequences are SGHRS and YFSETQ.

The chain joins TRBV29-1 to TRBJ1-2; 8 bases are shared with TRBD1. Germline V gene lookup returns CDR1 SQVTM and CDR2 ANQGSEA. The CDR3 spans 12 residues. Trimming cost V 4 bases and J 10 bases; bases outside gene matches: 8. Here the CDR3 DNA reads TGCAGCGTTGTACTAGGGACAGGATTCTACACCTTC. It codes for CSVVLGTGFYTF.

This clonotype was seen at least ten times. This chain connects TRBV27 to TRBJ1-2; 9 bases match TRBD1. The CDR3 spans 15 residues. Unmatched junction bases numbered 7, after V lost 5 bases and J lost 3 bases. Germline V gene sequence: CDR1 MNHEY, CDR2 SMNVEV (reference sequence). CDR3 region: CASSIIRTGDYGYTF. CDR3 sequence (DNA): TGTGCCAGCAGTATTATCCGGACAGGGGACTATGGCTACACCTTC.

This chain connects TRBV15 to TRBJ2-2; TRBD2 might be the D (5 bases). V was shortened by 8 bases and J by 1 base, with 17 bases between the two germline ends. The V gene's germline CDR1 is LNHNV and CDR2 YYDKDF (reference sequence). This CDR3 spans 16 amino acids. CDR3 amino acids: CATRNPAGLNTGELFF. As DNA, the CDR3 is TGTGCCACCCGCAACCCCGCGGGCTTGAACACCGGGGAGCTGTTTTTT.

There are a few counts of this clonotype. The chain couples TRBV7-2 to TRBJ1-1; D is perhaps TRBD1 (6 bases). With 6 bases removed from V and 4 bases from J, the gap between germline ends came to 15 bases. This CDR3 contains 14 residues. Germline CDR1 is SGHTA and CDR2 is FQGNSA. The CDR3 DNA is TGTGCCAGCAGACCCGGACAGTGGAGCACTGAAGCTTTCTTT. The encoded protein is CASRPGQWSTEAFF.

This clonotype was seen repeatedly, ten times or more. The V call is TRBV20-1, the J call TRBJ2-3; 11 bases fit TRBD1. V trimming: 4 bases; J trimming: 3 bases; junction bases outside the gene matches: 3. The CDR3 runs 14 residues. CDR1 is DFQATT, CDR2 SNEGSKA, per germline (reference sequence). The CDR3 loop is CSATGQGATDTQYF. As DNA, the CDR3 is TGCAGTGCTACCGGACAGGGGGCTACAGATACGCAGTATTTT.

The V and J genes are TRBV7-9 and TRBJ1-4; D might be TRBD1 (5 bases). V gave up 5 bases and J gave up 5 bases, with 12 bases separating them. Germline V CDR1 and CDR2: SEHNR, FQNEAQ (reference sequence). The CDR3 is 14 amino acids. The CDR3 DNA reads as TGTGCCAGCAGCCCAGGGACGCAGAATGAAAAACTGTTTTTT. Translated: CASSPGTQNEKLFF.

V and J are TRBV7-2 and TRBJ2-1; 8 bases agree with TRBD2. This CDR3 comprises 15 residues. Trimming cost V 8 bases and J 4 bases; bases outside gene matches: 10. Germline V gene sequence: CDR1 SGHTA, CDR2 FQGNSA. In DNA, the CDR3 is TGTGCCAGCCTTAAAGCGGGGGAGAGATACAATGAGCAGTTCTTC. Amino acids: CASLKAGERYNEQFF. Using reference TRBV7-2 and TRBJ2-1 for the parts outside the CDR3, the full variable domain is GAGVSQSPSNKVTEKGKDVELRCDPISGHTALYWYRQSLGQGLEFLIYFQGNSAPDKSGLPSDRFSAERTGGSVSTLTIQRTQQEDSAVYLCASLKAGERYNEQFFGPGTRLTVL.

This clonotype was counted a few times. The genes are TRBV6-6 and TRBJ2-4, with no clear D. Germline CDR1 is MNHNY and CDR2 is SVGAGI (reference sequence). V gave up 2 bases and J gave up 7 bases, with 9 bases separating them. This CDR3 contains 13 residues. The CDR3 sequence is CASSYGPTNIQYF. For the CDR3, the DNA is TGTGCCAGCAGTTACGGCCCGACGAACATTCAGTACTTC.

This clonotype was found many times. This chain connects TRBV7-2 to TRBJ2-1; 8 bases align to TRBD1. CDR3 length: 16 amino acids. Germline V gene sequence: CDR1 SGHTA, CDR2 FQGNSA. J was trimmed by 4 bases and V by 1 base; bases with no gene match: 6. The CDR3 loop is CASSLVGQGAYNEQFF. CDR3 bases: TGTGCCAGCAGCTTAGTCGGTCAGGGGGCTTACAATGAGCAGTTCTTC.

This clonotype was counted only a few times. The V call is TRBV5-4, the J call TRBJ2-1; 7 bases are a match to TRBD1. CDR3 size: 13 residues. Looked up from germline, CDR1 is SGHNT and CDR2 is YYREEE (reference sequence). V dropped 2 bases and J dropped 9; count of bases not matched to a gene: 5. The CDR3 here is CASSLPQGVEQFF. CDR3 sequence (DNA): TGTGCCAGCAGCTTACCTCAGGGGGTTGAGCAGTTCTTC.